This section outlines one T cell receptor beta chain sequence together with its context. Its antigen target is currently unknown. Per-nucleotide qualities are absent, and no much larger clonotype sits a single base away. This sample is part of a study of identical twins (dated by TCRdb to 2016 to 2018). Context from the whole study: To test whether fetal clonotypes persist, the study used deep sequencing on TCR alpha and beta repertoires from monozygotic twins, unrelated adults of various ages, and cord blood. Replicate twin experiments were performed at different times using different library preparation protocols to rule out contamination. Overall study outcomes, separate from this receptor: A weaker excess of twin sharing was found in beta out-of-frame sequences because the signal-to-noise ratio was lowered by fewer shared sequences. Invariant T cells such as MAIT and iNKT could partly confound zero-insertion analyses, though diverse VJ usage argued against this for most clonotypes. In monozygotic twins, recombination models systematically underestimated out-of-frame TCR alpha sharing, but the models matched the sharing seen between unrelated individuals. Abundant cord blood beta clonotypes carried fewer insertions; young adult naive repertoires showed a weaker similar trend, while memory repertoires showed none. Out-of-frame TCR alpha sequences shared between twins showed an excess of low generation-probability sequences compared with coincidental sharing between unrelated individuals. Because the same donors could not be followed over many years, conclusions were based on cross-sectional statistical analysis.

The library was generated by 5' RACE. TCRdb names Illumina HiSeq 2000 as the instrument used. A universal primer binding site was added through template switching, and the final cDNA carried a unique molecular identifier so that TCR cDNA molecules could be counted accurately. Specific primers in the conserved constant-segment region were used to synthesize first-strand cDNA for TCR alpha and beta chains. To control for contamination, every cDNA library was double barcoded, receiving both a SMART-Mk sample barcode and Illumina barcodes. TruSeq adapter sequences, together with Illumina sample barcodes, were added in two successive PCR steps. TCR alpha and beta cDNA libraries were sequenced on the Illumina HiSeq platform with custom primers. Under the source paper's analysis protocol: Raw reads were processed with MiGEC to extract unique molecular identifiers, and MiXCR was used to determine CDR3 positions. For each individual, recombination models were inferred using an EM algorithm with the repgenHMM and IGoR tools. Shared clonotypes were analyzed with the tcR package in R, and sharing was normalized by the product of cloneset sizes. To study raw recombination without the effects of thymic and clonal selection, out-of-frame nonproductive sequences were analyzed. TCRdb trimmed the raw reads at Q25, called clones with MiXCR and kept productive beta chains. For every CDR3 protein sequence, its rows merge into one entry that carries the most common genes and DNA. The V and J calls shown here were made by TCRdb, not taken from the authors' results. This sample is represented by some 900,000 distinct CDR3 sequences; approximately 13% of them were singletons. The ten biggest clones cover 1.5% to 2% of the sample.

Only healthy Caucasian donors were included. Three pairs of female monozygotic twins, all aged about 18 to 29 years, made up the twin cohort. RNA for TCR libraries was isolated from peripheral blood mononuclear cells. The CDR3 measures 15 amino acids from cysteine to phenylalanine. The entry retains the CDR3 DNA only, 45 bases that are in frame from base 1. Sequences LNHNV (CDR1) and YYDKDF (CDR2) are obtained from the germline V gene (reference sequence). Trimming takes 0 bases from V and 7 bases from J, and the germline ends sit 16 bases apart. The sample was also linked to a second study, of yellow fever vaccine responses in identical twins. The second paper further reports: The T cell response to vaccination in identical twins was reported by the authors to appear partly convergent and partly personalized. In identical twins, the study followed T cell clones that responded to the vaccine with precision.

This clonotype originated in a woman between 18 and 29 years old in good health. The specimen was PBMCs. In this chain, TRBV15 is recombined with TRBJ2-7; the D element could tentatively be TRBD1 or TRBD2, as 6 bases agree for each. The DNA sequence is TGTGCCACCAGCAGAGACAGGGGCCCCGCGGGGGAGCAGTACTTC. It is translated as CATSRDRGPAGEQYF.